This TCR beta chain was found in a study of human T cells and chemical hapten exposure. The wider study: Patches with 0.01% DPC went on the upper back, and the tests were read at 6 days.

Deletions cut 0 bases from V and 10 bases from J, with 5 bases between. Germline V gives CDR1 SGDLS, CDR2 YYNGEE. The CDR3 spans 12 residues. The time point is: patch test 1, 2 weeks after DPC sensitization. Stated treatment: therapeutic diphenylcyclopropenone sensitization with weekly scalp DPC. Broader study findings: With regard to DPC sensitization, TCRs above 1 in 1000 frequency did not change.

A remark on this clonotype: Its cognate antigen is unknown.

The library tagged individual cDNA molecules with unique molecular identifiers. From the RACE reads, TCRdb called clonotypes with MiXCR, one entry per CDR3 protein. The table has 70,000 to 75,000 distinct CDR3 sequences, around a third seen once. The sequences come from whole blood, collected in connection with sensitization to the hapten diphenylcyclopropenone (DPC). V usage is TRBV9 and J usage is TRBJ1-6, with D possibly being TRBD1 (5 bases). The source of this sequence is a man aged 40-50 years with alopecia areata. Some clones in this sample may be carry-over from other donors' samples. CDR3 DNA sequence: TGTGCCAGCAGCGTAGAGGGGTCACCCCTCCACTTT. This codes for CASSVEGSPLHF. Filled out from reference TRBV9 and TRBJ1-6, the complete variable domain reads DSGVTQTPKHLITATGQRVTLRCSPRSGDLSVYWYQQSLDQGLQFLIQYYNGEERAKGNILERFSAQQFPDLHSELNLSSLELGDSALYFCASSVEGSPLHFGNGTRLTVT.